The rows below give T cell receptor beta chains drawn from one sample of a study of response to subunit inactivated influenza vaccine. TCRdb itself ran the RT-PCR reads through MiXCR, one entry per CDR3 protein. Here the sample spans some 600,000 distinct CDR3 sequences, about 14% being singletons. This specimen consisted of PBMCs from blood, obtained 14 to 15 days before vaccination. These receptors came from a man between 50 and 59 years old who received an inactivated influenza vaccine. CDR3s include the opening cysteine and the closing phenylalanine or tryptophan. Fields, in order: clone size, J gene, D gene, V gene, CDR3 protein, CDR3 DNA. A D gene is named only where the DNA matches it firmly. Expanded clones get a size class; other rows say once, few or many, or leave the size out.

size: few; J: TRBJ2-1; D: -; V: TRBV29-1; CDR3: CSVEPSGANEQFF; DNA: TGCAGCGTTGAACCCTCAGGGGCCAATGAGCAGTTCTTC
size: -; J: TRBJ2-1; D: -; V: TRBV20-1; CDR3: CSALSTGNEQFF; DNA: TGCAGTGCCCTTAGTACGGGGAATGAGCAGTTCTTC
size: few; J: TRBJ2-7; D: -; V: TRBV27; CDR3: CASGVVRSEQYF; DNA: TGTGCCAGCGGGGTAGTACGAAGCGAGCAGTACTTC
size: -; J: TRBJ2-5; D: -; V: TRBV11-2; CDR3: CASSLVPTRGETQYF; DNA: TGTGCCAGCAGCTTAGTACCGACTAGAGGAGAGACCCAGTACTTC
size: -; J: TRBJ1-4; D: -; V: TRBV6-1; CDR3: CASSPTWVSAEKLFF; DNA: TGTGCCAGCAGCCCAACCTGGGTTAGTGCTGAAAAACTGTTTTTT
size: many; J: TRBJ2-1; D: -; V: TRBV7-8; CDR3: CASSPSEFF; DNA: TGTGCCAGCAGCCCATCGGAGTTCTTC
size: few; J: TRBJ2-1; D: TRBD2; V: TRBV11-2; CDR3: CASSSLTWTSGDQFF; DNA: TGTGCCAGCAGCTCCCTTACTTGGACTAGCGGGGATCAGTTCTTC
size: -; J: TRBJ2-2; D: -; V: TRBV18; CDR3: CASTRTTRLPGELFF; DNA: TGTGCCAGCACTCGGACAACTCGACTTCCCGGGGAGCTGTTTTTT
size: many; J: TRBJ2-7; D: -; V: TRBV18; CDR3: CASSPVVLNEQYF; DNA: TGTGCCAGCTCACCAGTAGTTCTGAACGAGCAGTACTTC
size: few; J: TRBJ2-1; D: TRBD2; V: TRBV20-1; CDR3: CSARVGGGASEQFF; DNA: TGCAGTGCTAGAGTCGGCGGGGGGGCCTCTGAGCAGTTCTTC
size: many; J: TRBJ2-1; D: -; V: TRBV12-3/TRBV12-4; CDR3: CASSLKNNEQFF; DNA: TGTGCCAGCAGTTTGAAGAACAATGAGCAGTTCTTC
size: -; J: TRBJ2-5; D: TRBD2; V: TRBV10-3; CDR3: CAISGGREETQYF; DNA: TGTGCCATCAGTGGCGGGAGAGAAGAGACCCAGTACTTC
size: few; J: TRBJ2-6; D: TRBD1; V: TRBV6-1; CDR3: CASSTGQTGANVLTF; DNA: TGTGCCAGCAGTACGGGACAGACTGGGGCCAACGTCCTGACTTTC
size: few; J: TRBJ2-3; D: -; V: TRBV5-1; CDR3: CASGGAASTDTQYF; DNA: TGCGCCAGCGGGGGGGCCGCTAGCACAGATACGCAGTATTTT
size: -; J: TRBJ1-2; D: -; V: TRBV24-1; CDR3: CATSVEHYGYTF; DNA: TGTGCCACCAGTGTTGAGCACTATGGCTACACCTTC
size: -; J: TRBJ2-3; D: -; V: TRBV10-3; CDR3: CAISLSTDTQYF; DNA: TGTGCCATCAGCCTTAGCACAGATACGCAGTATTTT
size: -; J: TRBJ2-3; D: TRBD1; V: TRBV7-2; CDR3: CASRLGTGDTDTQYF; DNA: TGTGCCAGCAGGTTAGGGACAGGGGACACTGATACGCAGTATTTT
size: -; J: TRBJ1-1; D: -; V: TRBV5-1; CDR3: CASSFNLGDTEAFF; DNA: TGCGCCAGCAGCTTTAACTTGGGGGACACTGAAGCTTTCTTT
size: few; J: TRBJ2-3; D: -; V: TRBV5-1; CDR3: CASSQQGEGVDTQYF; DNA: TGCGCCAGCAGCCAACAGGGAGAGGGTGTAGATACGCAGTATTTT
size: -; J: TRBJ2-1; D: TRBD2; V: TRBV20-1; CDR3: CSARPGTTNNEQFF; DNA: TGCAGTGCTAGACCGGGGACTACCAACAATGAGCAGTTCTTC
size: few; J: TRBJ2-2; D: TRBD2; V: TRBV12-3/TRBV12-4; CDR3: CASRPGTKNTGELFF; DNA: TGTGCCAGCAGACCCGGGACTAAGAACACCGGGGAGCTGTTTTTT
size: few; J: TRBJ1-2; D: -; V: TRBV20-1; CDR3: CSASRNGYTF; DNA: TGCAGTGCTTCCCGAAATGGCTACACCTTC
size: -; J: TRBJ2-3; D: -; V: TRBV6-2/TRBV6-3; CDR3: CASSRRPHLGGTDTQYF; DNA: TGTGCCAGCAGCCGCAGACCCCACCTAGGGGGCACAGATACGCAGTATTTT
size: few; J: TRBJ2-3; D: TRBD2; V: TRBV27; CDR3: CASSGTASGSTDTQYF; DNA: TGTGCCAGCAGTGGGACGGCTAGCGGGAGCACAGATACGCAGTATTTT
size: few; J: TRBJ2-3; D: -; V: TRBV29-1; CDR3: CSVEGRANTDTQYF; DNA: TGCAGCGTTGAGGGCAGGGCCAACACAGATACGCAGTATTTT
size: -; J: TRBJ2-1; D: TRBD2; V: TRBV27; CDR3: CATKLAGVYYNEQFF; DNA: TGTGCCACCAAATTAGCGGGAGTGTACTACAATGAGCAGTTCTTC
size: -; J: TRBJ2-5; D: TRBD2; V: TRBV9; CDR3: CASSVAERGARQETQYF; DNA: TGTGCCAGCAGCGTAGCAGAGCGGGGGGCACGTCAAGAGACCCAGTACTTC
size: few; J: TRBJ1-3; D: -; V: TRBV6-1; CDR3: CASRDGQDGNTIYF; DNA: TGTGCCAGCAGGGATGGACAAGACGGAAACACCATATATTTT
size: few; J: TRBJ2-5; D: -; V: TRBV5-1; CDR3: CASSFSDTQETQYF; DNA: TGCGCCAGCAGTTTCAGCGACACTCAAGAGACCCAGTACTTC
size: few; J: TRBJ2-5; D: TRBD2; V: TRBV20-1; CDR3: CSARDRVGGETQYF; DNA: TGCAGTGCTAGAGATCGGGTGGGAGGGGAGACCCAGTACTTC
size: -; J: TRBJ2-7; D: TRBD1; V: TRBV4-2; CDR3: CASSLRQQGDYEQYF; DNA: TGTGCCAGCAGCCTTAGGCAACAGGGGGACTACGAGCAGTACTTC
size: few; J: TRBJ2-5; D: TRBD2; V: TRBV29-1; CDR3: CSGEPSGKGETQYF; DNA: TGCAGCGGGGAGCCTAGCGGCAAAGGGGAGACCCAGTACTTC
size: -; J: TRBJ1-1; D: -; V: TRBV4-3; CDR3: CASSQAYGNAEAFF; DNA: TGCGCCAGCAGCCAAGCGTACGGGAACGCTGAAGCTTTCTTT
size: few; J: TRBJ1-5; D: TRBD1; V: TRBV2; CDR3: CASRFGQGAVQPQHF; DNA: TGTGCCAGCAGATTCGGGCAGGGGGCCGTTCAGCCCCAGCATTTT
size: few; J: TRBJ2-7; D: -; V: TRBV11-2; CDR3: CASSLGAGQLYEQYF; DNA: TGTGCCAGCAGCTTAGGGGCGGGTCAGTTATACGAGCAGTACTTC
size: -; J: TRBJ2-1; D: -; V: TRBV9; CDR3: CASSPRSPRVNEQFF; DNA: TGTGCCAGCAGCCCCCGTAGCCCTAGGGTCAATGAGCAGTTCTTC
size: many; J: TRBJ2-2; D: -; V: TRBV6-5; CDR3: CASSYSENTGELFF; DNA: TGTGCCAGCAGTTACAGTGAGAACACCGGGGAGCTGTTTTTT
size: many; J: TRBJ1-2; D: -; V: TRBV4-1; CDR3: CASSQEGGIYGYTF; DNA: TGCGCCAGCAGCCAAGAGGGGGGGATCTATGGCTACACCTTC
size: -; J: TRBJ1-2; D: -; V: TRBV20-1; CDR3: CSAPLYGYTF; DNA: TGCAGTGCCCCCCTCTATGGCTACACCTTC
size: few; J: TRBJ2-7; D: TRBD1; V: TRBV3-1; CDR3: CASSQDRTGETYEQYF; DNA: TGTGCCAGCAGCCAGGACAGGACAGGGGAGACCTACGAGCAGTACTTC
size: -; J: TRBJ2-3; D: -; V: TRBV7-2; CDR3: CASSAGARIDTQYF; DNA: TGTGCCAGCAGCGCGGGGGCGCGTATAGATACGCAGTATTTT
size: few; J: TRBJ2-3; D: -; V: TRBV27; CDR3: CASSLSRTASTDTQYF; DNA: TGTGCCAGCAGTTTATCCAGAACAGCAAGCACAGATACGCAGTATTTT
size: many; J: TRBJ2-3; D: TRBD2; V: TRBV25-1; CDR3: CASISGRKSTDTQYF; DNA: TGTGCCAGCATTAGCGGGAGGAAGTCCACAGATACGCAGTATTTT
size: few; J: TRBJ2-1; D: -; V: TRBV12-3/TRBV12-4; CDR3: CASSPLESIRPNEQFF; DNA: TGTGCCAGCAGTCCCCTAGAATCTATCCGGCCGAATGAGCAGTTCTTC
size: -; J: TRBJ2-1; D: -; V: TRBV6-1; CDR3: CASSEFGGPYNEQFF; DNA: TGTGCCAGCAGTGAATTCGGGGGCCCTTACAATGAGCAGTTCTTC
size: many; J: TRBJ2-7; D: -; V: TRBV5-1; CDR3: CASSLEQGYEQYF; DNA: TGCGCCAGCAGCTTGGAACAGGGATACGAGCAGTACTTC
size: few; J: TRBJ1-1; D: -; V: TRBV3-1; CDR3: CASSQDFVGGAEAFF; DNA: TGTGCCAGCAGCCAAGATTTCGTGGGAGGGGCTGAAGCTTTCTTT
size: many; J: TRBJ1-5; D: -; V: TRBV7-9; CDR3: CASSQPPNQPQHF; DNA: TGTGCCAGCAGCCAACCCCCCAATCAGCCCCAGCATTTT
size: -; J: TRBJ2-1; D: -; V: TRBV27; CDR3: CASMSGIQPYNEQFF; DNA: TGTGCCAGTATGAGCGGAATACAACCCTACAATGAGCAGTTCTTC
size: many; J: TRBJ2-4; D: TRBD1; V: TRBV6-2/TRBV6-3; CDR3: CASSYSGQGIQYF; DNA: TGTGCCAGCAGTTACTCGGGACAGGGTATTCAGTACTTC
size: few; J: TRBJ2-2; D: TRBD2; V: TRBV24-1; CDR3: CATSEVSGRYTGELFF; DNA: TGTGCCACCAGTGAGGTGAGCGGGAGGTACACCGGGGAGCTGTTTTTT
size: -; J: TRBJ2-3; D: TRBD1; V: TRBV19; CDR3: CASSARDRGADTQYF; DNA: TGTGCCAGTAGTGCCCGGGACAGGGGGGCAGATACGCAGTATTTT